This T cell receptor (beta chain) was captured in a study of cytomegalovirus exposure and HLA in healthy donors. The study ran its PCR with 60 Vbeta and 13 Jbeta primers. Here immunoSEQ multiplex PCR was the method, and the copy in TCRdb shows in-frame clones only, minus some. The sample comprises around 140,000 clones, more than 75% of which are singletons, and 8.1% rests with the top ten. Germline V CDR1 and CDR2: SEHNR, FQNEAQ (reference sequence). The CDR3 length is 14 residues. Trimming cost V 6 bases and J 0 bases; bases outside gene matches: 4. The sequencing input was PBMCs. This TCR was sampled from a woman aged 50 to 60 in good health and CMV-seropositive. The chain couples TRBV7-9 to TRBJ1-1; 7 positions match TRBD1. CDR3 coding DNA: TGTGCCAGCAGATGGACAGGTATGAACACTGAAGCTTTCTTT. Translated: CASRWTGMNTEAFF.